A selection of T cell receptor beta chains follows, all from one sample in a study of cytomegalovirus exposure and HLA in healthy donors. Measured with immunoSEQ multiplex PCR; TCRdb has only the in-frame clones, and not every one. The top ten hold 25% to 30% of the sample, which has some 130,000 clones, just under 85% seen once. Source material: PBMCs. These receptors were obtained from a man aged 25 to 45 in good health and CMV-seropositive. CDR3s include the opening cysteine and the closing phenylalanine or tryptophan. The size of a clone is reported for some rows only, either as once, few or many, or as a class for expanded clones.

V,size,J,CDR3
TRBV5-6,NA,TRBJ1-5,CASSLFSSVRQPQHF
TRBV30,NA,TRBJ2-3,CAWRVPGGGKDTQYF
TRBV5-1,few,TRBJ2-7,CASSLGTGAYEQYF
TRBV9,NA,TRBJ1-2,CASSTAPGGYTF
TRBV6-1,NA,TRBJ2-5,CASSDPPHQQETQYF
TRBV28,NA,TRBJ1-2,CASSLVRAGGYTF
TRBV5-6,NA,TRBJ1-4,CASSLSWQGVSEKLFF
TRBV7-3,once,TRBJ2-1,CASSLLAGGNEQFF
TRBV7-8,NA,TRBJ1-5,CASSLDGTGSQPQHF
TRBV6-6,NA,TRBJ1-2,CASSYGGGYTF
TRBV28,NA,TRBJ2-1,CASSWGTPEQFF
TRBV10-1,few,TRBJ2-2,CARGSSGYNTGELFF
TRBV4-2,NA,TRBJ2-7,CASSPGTGHSYEQYF
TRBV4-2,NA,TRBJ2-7,CASSQGRLAGEEQYF
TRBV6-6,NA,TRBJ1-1,CASRYRDRPNTEAFF
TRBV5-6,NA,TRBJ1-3,CASSAWRVGNTIYF
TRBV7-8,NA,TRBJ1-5,CASSSNVGQGQPQHF
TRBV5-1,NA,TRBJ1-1,CASSLDSSNTEAFF
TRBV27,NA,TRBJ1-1,CASSLGGIAEAFF
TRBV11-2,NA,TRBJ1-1,CASSGRQGAAEAFF
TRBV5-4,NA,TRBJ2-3,CAGRLAGRDTQYF
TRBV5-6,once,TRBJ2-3,CASSLTGTSEYF
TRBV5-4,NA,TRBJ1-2,CASSLAVGQDGYTF
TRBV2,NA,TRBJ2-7,CASRGGPPASVPIYEQYF
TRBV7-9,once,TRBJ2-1,CASSSLLFPQFF
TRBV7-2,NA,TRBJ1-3,CASRQPDTRSGNTIYF
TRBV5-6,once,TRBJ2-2,CASSSGTGFTGELFF
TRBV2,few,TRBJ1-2,CASKRVHGYTF
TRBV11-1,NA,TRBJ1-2,CASSKTGYGYTF
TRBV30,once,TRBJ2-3,CAWSRSGTASTDTQYF
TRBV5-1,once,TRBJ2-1,CASNPGTSGGGQEFF
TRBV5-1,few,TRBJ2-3,CASRPTGSTDTQYF
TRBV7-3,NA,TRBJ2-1,CASSLRANEQFF
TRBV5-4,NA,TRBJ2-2,CASSSPPGTSGGAGELFF
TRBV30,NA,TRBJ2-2,CAWNRGTGELFF
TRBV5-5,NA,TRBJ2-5,CASSLMGRETQYF
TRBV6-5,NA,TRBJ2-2,CASSYGGGTGELFF
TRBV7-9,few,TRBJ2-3,CASSPTGAGVGDTQYF
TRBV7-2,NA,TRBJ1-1,CASSLMRDTEAFF
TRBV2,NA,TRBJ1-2,CASSRTGMDYGYTF
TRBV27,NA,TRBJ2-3,CASSFGGRPTDTQYF
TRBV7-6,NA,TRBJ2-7,CASSPLTGKTYEQYF
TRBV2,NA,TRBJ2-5,CASSSETQETQYF
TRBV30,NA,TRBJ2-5,CAWSVGGSSETQYF
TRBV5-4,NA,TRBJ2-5,CASGRETQYF
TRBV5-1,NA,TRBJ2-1,CASQYSGSSYNEQFF
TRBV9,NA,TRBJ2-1,CASSGQGSEQFF
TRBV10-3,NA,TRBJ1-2,CAIAQAGTASYTF
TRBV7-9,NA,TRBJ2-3,CASSLPGDTQYF
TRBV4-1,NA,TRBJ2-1,CASSRFRTSGVSYNEQFF
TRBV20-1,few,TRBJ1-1,CSGRNTEAFF
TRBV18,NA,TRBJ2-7,CASSPGLAGFEQYF
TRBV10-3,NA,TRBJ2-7,CAARPEGPVYEQYF
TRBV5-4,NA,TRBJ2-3,CASSLVELAASADTQYF
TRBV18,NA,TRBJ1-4,CASSPKDREDEKLFF
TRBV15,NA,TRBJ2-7,CATSRDWSSLPYEQYF
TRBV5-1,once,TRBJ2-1,CASTLAGGYNEQFF
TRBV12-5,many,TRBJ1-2,CASGTTVVGKYGYTF
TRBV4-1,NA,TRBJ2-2,CASSAPTRVGGELFF
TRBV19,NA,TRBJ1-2,CASRTLGQFLNYGYTF